The entry that follows covers one TCR beta chain sequence. This clonotype was found many times. No antigen is known for it. Per-base quality was not reported, and no clone a single base away is much larger than it. Measured from the cysteine to the phenylalanine, the CDR3 is 15 residues long. The sequence is cut down to CDR3 DNA, 45 bases in frame from base 1. Sequences MDHEN (CDR1) and SYDVKM (CDR2) are obtained from the germline V gene. Trimming takes 3 bases from V and 5 bases from J, and the germline ends sit 11 bases apart. This specimen belongs to a study of T cells in Graves' hyperthyroidism and ophthalmopathy (dated by TCRdb to between 2018 and 2021). Study-wide context: Peripheral blood was collected at initial diagnosis, before any treatment. Following sampling, methimazole starting at 30 mg daily was given to hyperthyroidism patients, and high-dose intravenous methylprednisolone was given to ophthalmopathy patients. Thyroid tissue and blood T-cell repertoires from about six Graves' hyperthyroidism patients were also compared in the study. The roughly 90 discovery patients were divided at random into training and test sets in a 7:3 ratio. The paper describes TCR Vbeta CDR3 sequencing of fewer than 150 peripheral blood samples, made up of roughly 40 ophthalmopathy patients, around 78 hyperthyroidism patients and roughly 17 progressor patients. To identify TCR V-J signatures that set the groups apart, the researchers used a discovery cohort of 100 patients, made up of approximately 43 with Graves' ophthalmopathy and 57 with stable Graves' hyperthyroidism. Prospective prediction of ophthalmopathy was tested in an independent validation cohort consisting of 18 to 20 hyperthyroidism patients and approximately 16 patients who later progressed to ophthalmopathy.

Study-wide findings and limitations: Sample size was not statistically predetermined, and investigators were not blinded to group allocation. In validation, progression to ophthalmopathy was predicted by the model with approximately 67% sensitivity and around 76% specificity, a median of approximately 6.5 months before onset. In cross-validation, a model built on a 13 V-J signature told ophthalmopathy apart from stable hyperthyroidism with 87.88% sensitivity and about 81% specificity, and in testing the same model reached 80%/75%. Blood samples also contained most of the expanded thyroid clonotypes (frequency above 0.001), which suggests that blood repertoires may reflect thyroid immune responses.

Hyperthyroidism patients were aged 18 to 65 years and newly diagnosed, with disease duration of less than 2 months. Patients with uncontrolled infections, other autoimmune diseases, pregnancy or lactation were excluded. Diagnoses relied on clinical symptoms, serum thyroxine and TRAb, thyroid ultrasound and orbital computed tomography. Blood from progressor patients was drawn when they were first diagnosed with hyperthyroidism, before any ophthalmopathy symptoms appeared. PBMCs were isolated from approximately 10 ml of fresh peripheral blood by Ficoll-Paque density gradient centrifugation. Patients classed as progressors first received a Graves' hyperthyroidism diagnosis and then went on to develop ophthalmopathy during follow-up. Total RNA was extracted using Trizol reagent, and RNA quality was assessed on an Agilent 2100 Bioanalyzer. The TCR beta CDR3 regions were amplified from the RNA transcripts. The first round of RT-PCR for the TCR CDR3 was performed with the HTBI primer set and the Qiagen OneStep RT-PCR kit. A second multiplex PCR round built the libraries, followed by size selection and purification. The libraries were sequenced on an Illumina HiSeq2000 using paired-end 100 bp reads. Per the original workflow: Raw data were processed with SOAPnuke, discarding reads with adapters, uncalled bases, mean Phred below 15, or no exact constant-primer or identifier match. COPE v1.2.5 was used to merge the high-quality paired reads, and each unique nucleotide sequence was defined as a clonotype. MiTCR v1.1 was used to align clonotypes to the IMGT TRBV, TRBD and TRBJ reference segments. Analysis was restricted to V-J combinations with a frequency above 0.0001, which covered roughly 99% of repertoires. A TCS score was defined as the ratio of F50 (clonal expansion) to E x V (chaos), with BLOSUM62-based TCRdist applied between CDR3 peptides within each V-J. Welch's t-statistics and random forest reduced fewer than 550 V-J features to roughly 13, which were used in a naive Bayes classifier (R e1071). The raw public reads went through TCRdb reprocessing: fastp at Q25, MiXCR clone calling, in-frame beta chains kept. Under each unique CDR3 protein, matching rows form one entry showing the most common genes and DNA. These V and J calls are TCRdb output, not the study's own analysis. The sample table contains 350,000 or so distinct CDR3 sequences; only one count was recorded for roughly a sixth of them. Of the sample, approximately 33% is held by the ten largest clones.

This sequence originates from a woman aged 30 to 39 with Graves' hyperthyroidism that later progressed to Graves' ophthalmopathy. The V gene is TRBV28 and the J gene is TRBJ1-6; D gene: possibly TRBD1, on 5 matching bases. Specimen: blood. This receptor has the CDR3 CASSFGQGNNSPLHF. The base sequence is TGTGCCAGCAGTTTTGGGCAGGGAAATAATTCACCCCTCCACTTT.